These 22 T cell receptor beta chains came from one sample sequenced in a study of T cell clonotyping in hematopoietic cell transplantation. Some clones are missing from TCRdb's copy, which holds only in-frame ones; the method was immunoSEQ multiplex PCR. The sample includes about 8,700 clones, roughly 85% of them seen just once. Sequencing was performed on PBMCs, taken 180 days after allogeneic stem cell transplant. These receptors came from a female patient in her 30s who had an allogeneic stem cell transplant, so the T cells may come from the graft donor. Some clones in this sample may be carry-over from other donors' samples.

The V call is TRBV4-1, the J call TRBJ2-7; 11 bases fit TRBD2. Germline V lookup: CDR1 MGHRA, CDR2 YSYEKL. The V and J ends lost 3 bases and 1 base, in that order; junction bases with no gene match: 2. This CDR3 region has 15 residues. CDR3 bases: TGCGCCAGCAGCCAGACTAGCGGGGATTCCTACGAGCAGTACTTC. It specifies CASSQTSGDSYEQYF.

V gene TRBV5-4 combines with J gene TRBJ2-7; D gene uncertain. Germline values: CDR1 SGHNT, CDR2 YYREEE (reference sequence). V was cut by 2 bases and J by 1 base, with 7 bases left in between. This CDR3 spans 13 amino acids. CDR3 residues: CASSLGQSYEQYF. The CDR3 nucleotides read TGTGCCAGCAGCTTAGGTCAGTCCTACGAGCAGTACTTC.

This rearrangement joins TRBV5-1 to TRBJ1-1; 9 positions agree with TRBD1. V lost 4 bases to trimming and J lost 5 bases; unmatched junction nucleotides: 9. The CDR3 contains 15 residues. CDR1 and CDR2 from the germline V gene are SGHRS and YFSETQ. The CDR3: CASSAIDRGITEAFF. The CDR3 DNA reads as TGCGCCAGCAGCGCCATTGACAGGGGGATTACTGAAGCTTTCTTT.

V and J are TRBV21-1 and TRBJ2-7; the table's D call TRBD1 went unverified against the DNA. TRBV21-1 corresponds to a pseudogene. The CDR3 is made up of 16 amino acids. The CDR3 region is CASSGRNRGPSYEQYF. DNA for the CDR3: TGTGCCAGCAGCGGACGAAACAGGGGTCCTTCCTACGAGCAGTACTTC.

This chain connects TRBV9 to TRBJ2-5; tentative D call: TRBD2 (5 bases). Trimming shortened V by 0 bases and J by 1 base, and 13 bases separated the two germline ends. The CDR3 covers 16 residues. From germline, CDR1 is SGDLS and CDR2 YYNGEE. DNA for the CDR3: TGTGCCAGCAGCGTAGATAGCTGGAGCGGCCAAGAGACCCAGTACTTC. This sequence encodes CASSVDSWSGQETQYF.

The chain uses TRBV6-6 and TRBJ2-5; the D call may be TRBD1 or TRBD2 (5 bases each). The CDR3 length is 13 residues. Germline CDR1 is MNHNY and CDR2 is SVGAGI (reference sequence). V lost 5 bases, J lost 7 bases, and 14 bases lay in between. The CDR3 region has the DNA TGTGCCAGCAGTGGGGACCCAGCCGGGACCCAGTACTTC. Amino acid sequence: CASSGDPAGTQYF.

This clone has only a few counts. The rearrangement joins TRBV11-3 to TRBJ1-5, with D unclear. V dropped 5 bases and J dropped 0 bases, with 17 bases sitting between them. CDR1 and CDR2 (germline): SGHNT, YENEEA. This CDR3 has 17 amino acids. CDR3 DNA sequence: TGTGCCAGCAGCACCCCCCACACGAACCATAGCAATCAGCCCCAGCATTTT. Protein: CASSTPHTNHSNQPQHF.

The chain's CDR3 is CASSPWTGRGSPLHF. The CDR3 nucleotides read TGTGCCAGCTCACCCTGGACAGGTCGGGGTTCACCCCTCCACTTT. This chain uses TRBV18 with TRBJ1-6; 7 bases match TRBD1. This CDR3 is built from 15 residues. From germline, CDR1 is KGHSH and CDR2 LQKENI. Trimming cost V 3 bases and J 9 bases; bases outside gene matches: 8.

The V call is TRBV6-5, the J call TRBJ1-2, with a weak D call TRBD1 (6 bases). The CDR3 sequence is 15 residues long. The V end lost 4 bases, the J end lost 7 bases, and 19 bases lay between the germline ends. CDR1 MNHEY and CDR2 SVGAGI come from the germline V gene. CDR3 nucleotide sequence: TGTGCCAGCAGTTCCAACCTACAGGGATGGGGTGGCTACACCTTC. Amino acids: CASSSNLQGWGGYTF.

The rearrangement links TRBV2 to TRBJ2-7; TRBD2 aligns across 8 bases. The V gene end was trimmed by 0 bases and the J gene end by 6 bases; junction bases not matched to a gene: 7. The CDR3 covers 15 residues. Germline values: CDR1 SNHLY, CDR2 FYNNEI. CDR3 amino acids: CASSEARGAGSEQYF. Here the CDR3 DNA reads TGTGCCAGCAGTGAAGCGCGGGGGGCGGGCAGCGAGCAGTACTTC.

The chain couples TRBV30 to TRBJ1-6; unclear D gene. Germline CDR1 and CDR2: GTSNPN and SVGIG (reference sequence). CDR3 length equals 13 residues. V was cut by 1 base and J by 6 bases, with 7 bases left in between. The CDR3 here is CAWSAGFNSPLHF. The CDR3 region has the DNA TGTGCCTGGAGTGCGGGGTTTAATTCACCCCTCCACTTT.

V and J are TRBV7-2 and TRBJ2-3; possibly TRBD2 for D (6 bases). Trimming removed 5 bases at V and 2 bases at J, with 11 bases between. This CDR3 is 14 amino acids long. Germline CDR1 and CDR2: SGHTA and FQGNSA. CDR3 DNA: TGTGCCAGCAGCCAGACTAGGACCACAGATACGCAGTATTTT. Its protein product is CASSQTRTTDTQYF. Full variable domain (rest looked up from reference TRBV7-2 and TRBJ2-3): GAGVSQSPSNKVTEKGKDVELRCDPISGHTALYWYRQSLGQGLEFLIYFQGNSAPDKSGLPSDRFSAERTGGSVSTLTIQRTQQEDSAVYLCASSQTRTTDTQYFGPGTRLTVL.

The chain is built from TRBV7-2 and TRBJ2-3, with 9 positions matching TRBD1. Germline V gives CDR1 SGHTA, CDR2 FQGNSA. The V segment lost 3 bases and the J segment 6 bases; nucleotides outside the gene matches: 4. This CDR3 comprises 14 residues. The CDR3 region is CASSFGGQGDTQYF. In DNA, the CDR3 is TGTGCCAGCAGCTTTGGGGGACAGGGCGATACGCAGTATTTT.

CDR3 amino acids: CASSDEGGAFF. The CDR3, as DNA: TGCGCCAGCAGTGATGAGGGTGGAGCTTTCTTT. This chain links TRBV10-2 with TRBJ1-1; D remains ambiguous. In germline, CDR1 is WSHSY, CDR2 SAAADI. V lost 3 bases and J 10 bases, leaving 9 bases between the germline ends. The CDR3 has 11 residues.

The chain employs TRBV19 and TRBJ1-5; no clear D gene. The germline V gene has CDR1 LNHDA and CDR2 SQIVND (reference sequence). This CDR3 contains 15 residues. V dropped 2 bases and J dropped 4 bases, with 12 bases sitting between them. CDR3 sequence reads: CASSISVSSNQPQHF. Written as DNA, the CDR3 is TGTGCCAGTAGTATATCGGTCAGCTCGAATCAGCCCCAGCATTTT.

This chain joins TRBV5-1 and TRBJ2-1; no clear D gene. V lost 0 bases to trimming and J lost 6 bases, with 16 bases between them. This CDR3 contains 16 residues. Germline-derived CDR1 and CDR2 are SGHRS and YFSETQ. The CDR3 reads CASSLAVGMAVNEQFF. The CDR3 DNA follows: TGCGCCAGCAGCTTGGCGGTGGGGATGGCTGTCAATGAGCAGTTCTTC.

V and J are TRBV7-2 and TRBJ2-5; D uncertain. The CDR3 length is 15 residues. Germline lookup yields CDR1 SGHTA and CDR2 FQGNSA. V was cut by 5 bases and J by 3 bases, with 16 bases left in between. CDR3 DNA sequence: TGTGCCAGCAGCCCCGAGTTGTCGATGGAAGAGACCCAGTACTTC. This sequence encodes CASSPELSMEETQYF.

This clone was observed once. V is TRBV6-1 and J is TRBJ2-6; maybe TRBD1 (6 bases). In germline, CDR1 is MNHNS, CDR2 SASEGT. Trimming removed 6 bases from V and 0 bases from J, with 6 bases in between. CDR3 size: 14 residues. CDR3 sequence: CASRDSSGANVLTF. CDR3 DNA sequence: TGTGCCAGCAGGGACAGCTCTGGGGCCAACGTCCTGACTTTC.

V is TRBV4-2 and J is TRBJ2-5, with D possibly being TRBD2 (7 bases). The CDR3 covers 17 residues. The germline V and J ends were trimmed by 1 base and 5 bases, with 20 bases remaining between them. The germline CDR1 and CDR2 sequences are LGHNA and YNFKEQ. The CDR3 bases are TGTGCCAGCAGCCAAGGGGACTCAGGAAGGGGGGGGGAGACCCAGTACTTC. Translating it yields CASSQGDSGRGGETQYF.

The chain couples TRBV28 to TRBJ1-1; D is ambiguous. V was shortened by 2 bases and J by 0 bases, with 13 bases between the two germline ends. The CDR3 is made up of 16 amino acids. Germline V gene data show CDR1 as MDHEN and CDR2 as SYDVKM. In nucleotides, the CDR3 is TGTGCCAGCAGTTTACCGCCAGGAAAAATGAACACTGAAGCTTTCTTT. Residues: CASSLPPGKMNTEAFF.

This chain joins TRBV2 and TRBJ1-3; unclear D gene. Germline loops: CDR1 SNHLY, CDR2 FYNNEI. The V end was cut by 6 bases, the J end by 0 bases, with 3 bases between. The length of the CDR3 is 12 residues. The CDR3 region is CASRISGNTIYF. Written as DNA, the CDR3 is TGTGCCAGCAGAATCTCTGGAAACACCATATATTTT.

V is TRBV27 and J is TRBJ1-3, with D perhaps TRBD1 (5 bases). Germline values: CDR1 MNHEY, CDR2 SMNVEV (reference sequence). The germline V and J ends were trimmed by 3 bases and 4 bases, with 13 bases remaining between them. The CDR3 covers 15 residues. CDR3 coding DNA: TGTGCCAGCAGTTTCCAAGCAGGACAAGGAAACACCATATATTTT. Protein: CASSFQAGQGNTIYF.